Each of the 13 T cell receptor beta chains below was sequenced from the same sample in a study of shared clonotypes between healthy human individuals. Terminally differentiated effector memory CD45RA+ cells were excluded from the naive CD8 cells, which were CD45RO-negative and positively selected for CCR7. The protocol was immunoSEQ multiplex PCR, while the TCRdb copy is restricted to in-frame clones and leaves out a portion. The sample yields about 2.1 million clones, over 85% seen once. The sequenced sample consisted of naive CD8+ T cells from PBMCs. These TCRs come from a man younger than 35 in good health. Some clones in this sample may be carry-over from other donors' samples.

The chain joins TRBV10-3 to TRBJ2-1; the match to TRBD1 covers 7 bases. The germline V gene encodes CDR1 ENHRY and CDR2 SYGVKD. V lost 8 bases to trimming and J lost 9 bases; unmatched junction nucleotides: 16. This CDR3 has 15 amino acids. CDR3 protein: CAILRQGNLNGEQFF. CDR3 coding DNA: TGTGCCATCCTTAGACAGGGAAATCTTAATGGTGAGCAGTTCTTC.

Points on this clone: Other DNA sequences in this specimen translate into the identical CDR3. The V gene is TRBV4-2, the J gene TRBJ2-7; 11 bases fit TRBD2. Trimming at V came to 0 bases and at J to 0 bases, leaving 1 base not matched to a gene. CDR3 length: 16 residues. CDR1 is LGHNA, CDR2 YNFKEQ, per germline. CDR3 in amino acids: CASSQETSGSSYEQYF. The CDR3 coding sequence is TGTGCCAGCAGCCAAGAAACTAGCGGGAGCTCCTACGAGCAGTACTTC.

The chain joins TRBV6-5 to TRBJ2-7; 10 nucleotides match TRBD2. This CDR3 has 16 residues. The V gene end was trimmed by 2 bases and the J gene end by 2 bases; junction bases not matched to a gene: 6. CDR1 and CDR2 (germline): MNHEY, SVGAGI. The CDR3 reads CASSYLGSGRAYEQYF. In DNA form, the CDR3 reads TGTGCCAGCAGTTACCTCGGGAGCGGGAGGGCCTACGAGCAGTACTTC.

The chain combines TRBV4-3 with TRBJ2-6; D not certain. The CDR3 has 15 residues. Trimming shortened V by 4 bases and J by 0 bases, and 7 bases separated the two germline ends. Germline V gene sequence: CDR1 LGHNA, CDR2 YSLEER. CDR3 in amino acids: CASSPAFSGANVLTF. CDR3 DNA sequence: TGCGCCAGCAGCCCCGCCTTCTCTGGGGCCAACGTCCTGACTTTC.

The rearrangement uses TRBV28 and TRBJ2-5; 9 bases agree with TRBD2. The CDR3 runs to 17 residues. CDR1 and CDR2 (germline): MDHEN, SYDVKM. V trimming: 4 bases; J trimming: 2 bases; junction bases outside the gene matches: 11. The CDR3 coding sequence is TGTGCCAGCAGTTCGGGAAGACTAGCGGTTCTGCAAGAGACCCAGTACTTC. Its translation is CASSSGRLAVLQETQYF.

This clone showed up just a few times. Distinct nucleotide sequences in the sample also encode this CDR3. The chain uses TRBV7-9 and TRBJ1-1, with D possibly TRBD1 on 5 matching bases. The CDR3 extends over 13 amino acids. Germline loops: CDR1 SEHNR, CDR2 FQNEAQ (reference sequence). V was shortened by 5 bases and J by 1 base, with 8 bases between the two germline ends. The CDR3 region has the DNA TGTGCCAGCAGCCTTGGACAGAACACTGAAGCTTTCTTT. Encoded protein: CASSLGQNTEAFF.

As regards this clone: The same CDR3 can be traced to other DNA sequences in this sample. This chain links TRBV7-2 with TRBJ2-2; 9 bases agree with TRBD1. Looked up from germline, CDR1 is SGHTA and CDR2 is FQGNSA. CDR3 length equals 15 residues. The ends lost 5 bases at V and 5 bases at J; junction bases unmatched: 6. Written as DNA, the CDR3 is TGTGCCAGCAGCCCGGACAGGGGTTGGACCGGGGAGCTGTTTTTT. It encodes CASSPDRGWTGELFF. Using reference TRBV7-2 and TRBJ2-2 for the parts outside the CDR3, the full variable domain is GAGVSQSPSNKVTEKGKDVELRCDPISGHTALYWYRQSLGQGLEFLIYFQGNSAPDKSGLPSDRFSAERTGGSVSTLTIQRTQQEDSAVYLCASSPDRGWTGELFFGEGSRLTVL.

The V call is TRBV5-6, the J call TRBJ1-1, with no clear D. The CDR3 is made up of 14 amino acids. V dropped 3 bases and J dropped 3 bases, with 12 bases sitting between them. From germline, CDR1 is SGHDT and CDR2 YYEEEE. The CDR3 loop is CASSSVAQHTEAFF. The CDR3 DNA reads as TGTGCCAGCAGCTCCGTGGCCCAGCACACTGAAGCTTTCTTT.

CDR3 bases: TGTGCCAGCAGCGCCTCGGACAGCTATGGCTACACCTTC. Translation: CASSASDSYGYTF. V and J are TRBV9 and TRBJ1-2, with D perhaps matching TRBD1 (6 bases). The V gene lost 3 bases and the J gene lost 4 bases, with 10 bases spanning the gap. Germline CDR1 reads SGDLS; CDR2 reads YYNGEE. There are 13 residues in the CDR3. Looking up the rest from reference TRBV9 and TRBJ1-2 gives the full variable domain: DSGVTQTPKHLITATGQRVTLRCSPRSGDLSVYWYQQSLDQGLQFLIQYYNGEERAKGNILERFSAQQFPDLHSELNLSSLELGDSALYFCASSASDSYGYTFGSGTRLTVV.

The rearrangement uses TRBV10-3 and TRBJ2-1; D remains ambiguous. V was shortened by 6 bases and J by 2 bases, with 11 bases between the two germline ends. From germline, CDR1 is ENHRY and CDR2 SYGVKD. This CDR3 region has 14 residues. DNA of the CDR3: TGTGCCATCAGGGACCCGGGCACCTACAATGAGCAGTTCTTC. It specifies CAIRDPGTYNEQFF.

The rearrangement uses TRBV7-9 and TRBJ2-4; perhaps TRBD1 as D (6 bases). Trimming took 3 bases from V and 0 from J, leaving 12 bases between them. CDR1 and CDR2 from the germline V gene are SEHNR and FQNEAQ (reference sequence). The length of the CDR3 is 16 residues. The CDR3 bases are TGTGCCAGCAGCTTGGAAGGACAGTTAGCCAAAAACATTCAGTACTTC. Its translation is CASSLEGQLAKNIQYF. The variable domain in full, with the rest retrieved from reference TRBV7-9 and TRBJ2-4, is DTGVSQNPRHKITKRGQNVTFRCDPISEHNRLYWYRQTLGQGPEFLTYFQNEAQLEKSRLLSDRFSAERPKGSFSTLEIQRTEQGDSAMYLCASSLEGQLAKNIQYFGAGTRLSVL.

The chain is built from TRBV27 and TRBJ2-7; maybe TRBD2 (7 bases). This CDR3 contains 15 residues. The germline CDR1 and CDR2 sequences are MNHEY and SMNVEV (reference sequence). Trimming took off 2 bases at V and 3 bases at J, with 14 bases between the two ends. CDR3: CASSLRGRALYEQYF. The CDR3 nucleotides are TGTGCCAGCAGTTTAAGGGGGAGGGCCCTCTACGAGCAGTACTTC.

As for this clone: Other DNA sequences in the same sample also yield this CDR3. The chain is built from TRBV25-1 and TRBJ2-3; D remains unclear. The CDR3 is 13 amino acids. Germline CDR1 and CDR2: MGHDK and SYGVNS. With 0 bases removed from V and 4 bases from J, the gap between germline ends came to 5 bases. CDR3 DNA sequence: TGTGCCAGCAGTGAATATGGCGCAGATACGCAGTATTTT. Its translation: CASSEYGADTQYF.